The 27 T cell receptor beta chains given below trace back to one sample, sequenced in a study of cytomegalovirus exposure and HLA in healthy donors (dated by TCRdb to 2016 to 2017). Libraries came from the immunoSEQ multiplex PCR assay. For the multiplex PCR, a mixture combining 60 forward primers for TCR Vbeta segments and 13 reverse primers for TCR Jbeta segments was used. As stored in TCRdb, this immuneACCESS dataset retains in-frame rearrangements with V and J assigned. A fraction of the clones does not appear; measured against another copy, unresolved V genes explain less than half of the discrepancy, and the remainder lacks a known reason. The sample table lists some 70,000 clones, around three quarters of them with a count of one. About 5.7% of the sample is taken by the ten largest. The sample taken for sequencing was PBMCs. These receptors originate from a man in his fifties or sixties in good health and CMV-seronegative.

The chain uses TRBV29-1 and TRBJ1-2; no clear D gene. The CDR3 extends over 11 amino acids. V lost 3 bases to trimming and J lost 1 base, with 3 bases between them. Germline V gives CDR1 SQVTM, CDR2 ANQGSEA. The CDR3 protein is CSVDYNYGYTF. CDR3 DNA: TGCAGCGTTGACTATAACTATGGCTACACCTTC.

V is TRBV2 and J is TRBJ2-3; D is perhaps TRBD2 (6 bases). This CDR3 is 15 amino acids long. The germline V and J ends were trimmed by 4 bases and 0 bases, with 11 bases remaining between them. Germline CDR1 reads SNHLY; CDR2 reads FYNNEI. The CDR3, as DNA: TGTGCCAGCAGTGTAATGGGACTGAGCACAGATACGCAGTATTTT. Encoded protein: CASSVMGLSTDTQYF.

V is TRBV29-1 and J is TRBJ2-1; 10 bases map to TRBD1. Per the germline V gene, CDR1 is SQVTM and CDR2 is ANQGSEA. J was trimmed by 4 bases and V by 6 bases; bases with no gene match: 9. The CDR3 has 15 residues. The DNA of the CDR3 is TGCAGCGTCCGGTTCGGGACAGGGGAATACAATGAGCAGTTCTTC. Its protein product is CSVRFGTGEYNEQFF.

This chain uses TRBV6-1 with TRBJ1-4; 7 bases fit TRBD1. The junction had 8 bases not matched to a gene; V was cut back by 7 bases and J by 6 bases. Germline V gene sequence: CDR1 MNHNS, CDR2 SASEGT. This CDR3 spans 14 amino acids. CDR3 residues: CASTVGQRYEKLFF. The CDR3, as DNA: TGTGCCAGCACTGTGGGACAGAGATATGAAAAACTGTTTTTT.

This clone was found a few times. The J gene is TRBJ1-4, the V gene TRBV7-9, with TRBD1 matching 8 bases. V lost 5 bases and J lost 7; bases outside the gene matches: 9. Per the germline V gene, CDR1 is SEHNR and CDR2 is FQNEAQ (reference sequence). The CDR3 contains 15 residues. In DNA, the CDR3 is TGTGCCAGCAGCGGATACAGGGGGGAAGGTGAAAAACTGTTTTTT. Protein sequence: CASSGYRGEGEKLFF.

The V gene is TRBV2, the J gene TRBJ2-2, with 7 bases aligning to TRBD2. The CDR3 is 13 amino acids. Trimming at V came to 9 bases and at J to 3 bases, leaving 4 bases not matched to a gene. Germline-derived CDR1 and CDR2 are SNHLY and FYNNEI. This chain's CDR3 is CARGGGDTGELFF. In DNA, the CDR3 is TGTGCCAGGGGCGGGGGAGACACCGGGGAGCTGTTTTTT.

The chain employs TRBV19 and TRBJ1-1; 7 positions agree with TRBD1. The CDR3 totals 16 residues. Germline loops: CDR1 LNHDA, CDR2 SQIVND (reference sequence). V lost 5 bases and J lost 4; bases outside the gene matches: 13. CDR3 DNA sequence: TGTGCCAGTAGTCTATCGTACAGGGGATGGGGCACTGAAGCTTTCTTT. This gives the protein CASSLSYRGWGTEAFF.

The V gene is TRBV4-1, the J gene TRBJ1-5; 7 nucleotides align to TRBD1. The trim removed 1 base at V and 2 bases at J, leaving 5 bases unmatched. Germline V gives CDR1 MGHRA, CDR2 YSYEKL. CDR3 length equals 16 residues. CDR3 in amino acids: CASSQATGVGNQPQHF. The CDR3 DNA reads TGCGCCAGCAGCCAAGCTACAGGGGTTGGCAATCAGCCCCAGCATTTT.

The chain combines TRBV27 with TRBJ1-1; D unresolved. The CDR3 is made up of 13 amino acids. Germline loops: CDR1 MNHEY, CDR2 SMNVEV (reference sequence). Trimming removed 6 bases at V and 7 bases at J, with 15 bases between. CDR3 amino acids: CASRGGGRIEAFF. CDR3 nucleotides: TGTGCCAGCAGGGGAGGAGGGAGGATTGAAGCTTTCTTT.

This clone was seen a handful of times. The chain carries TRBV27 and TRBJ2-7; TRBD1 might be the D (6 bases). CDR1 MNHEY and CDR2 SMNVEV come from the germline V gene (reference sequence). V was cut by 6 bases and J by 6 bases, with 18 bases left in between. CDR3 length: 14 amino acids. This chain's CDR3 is CASRGRTAVGEQYF. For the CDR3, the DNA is TGTGCCAGCAGGGGAAGGACAGCAGTAGGCGAGCAGTACTTC.

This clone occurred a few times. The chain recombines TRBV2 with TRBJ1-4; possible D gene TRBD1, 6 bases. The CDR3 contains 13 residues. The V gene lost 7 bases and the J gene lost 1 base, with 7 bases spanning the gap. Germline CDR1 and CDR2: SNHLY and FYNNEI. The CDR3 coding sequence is TGTGCCAGCAAGGGGGTAACTAATGAAAAACTGTTTTTT. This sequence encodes CASKGVTNEKLFF.

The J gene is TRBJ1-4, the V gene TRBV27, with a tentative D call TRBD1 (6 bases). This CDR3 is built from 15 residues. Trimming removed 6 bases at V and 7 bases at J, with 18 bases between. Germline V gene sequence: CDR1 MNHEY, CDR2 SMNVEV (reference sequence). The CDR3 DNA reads TGTGCCAGCAGCTCCAAGACAGGCAGATTTGAAAAACTGTTTTTT. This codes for CASSSKTGRFEKLFF. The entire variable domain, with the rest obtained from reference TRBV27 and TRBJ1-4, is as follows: EAQVTQNPRYLITVTGKKLTVTCSQNMNHEYMSWYRQDPGLGLRQIYYSMNVEVTDKGDVPEGYKVSRKEKRNFPLILESPSPNQTSLYFCASSSKTGRFEKLFFGSGTQLSVL.

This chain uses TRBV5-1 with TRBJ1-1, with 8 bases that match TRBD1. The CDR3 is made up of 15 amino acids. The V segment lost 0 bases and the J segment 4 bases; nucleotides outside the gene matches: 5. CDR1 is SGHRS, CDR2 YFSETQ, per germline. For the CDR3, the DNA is TGCGCCAGCAGCTTGGGGACAGGGAAAGCCACTGAAGCTTTCTTT. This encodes CASSLGTGKATEAFF.

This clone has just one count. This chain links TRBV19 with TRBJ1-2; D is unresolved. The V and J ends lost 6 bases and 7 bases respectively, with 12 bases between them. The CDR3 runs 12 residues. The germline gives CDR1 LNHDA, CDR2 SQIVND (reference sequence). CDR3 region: CASSLRESGYTF. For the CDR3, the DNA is TGTGCCAGTAGCCTTCGGGAAAGTGGCTACACCTTC.

This chain's CDR3 is CSVARGDRWTGELFF. CDR3 DNA: TGCAGCGTTGCCCGGGGGGATCGGTGGACCGGGGAGCTGTTTTTT. This chain connects TRBV29-1 to TRBJ2-2, with TRBD2 matching over 7 bases. This CDR3 contains 15 residues. CDR1 SQVTM and CDR2 ANQGSEA come from the germline V gene. With V trimmed by 4 bases and J by 5 bases, 10 bases remained unmatched.

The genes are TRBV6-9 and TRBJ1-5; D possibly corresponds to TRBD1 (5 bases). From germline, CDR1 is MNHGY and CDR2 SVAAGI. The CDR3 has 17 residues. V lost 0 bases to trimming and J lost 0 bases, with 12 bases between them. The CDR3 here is CASSYSGALPSNQPQHF. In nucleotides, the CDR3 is TGTGCCAGCAGTTATTCTGGGGCCCTACCTAGCAATCAGCCCCAGCATTTT.

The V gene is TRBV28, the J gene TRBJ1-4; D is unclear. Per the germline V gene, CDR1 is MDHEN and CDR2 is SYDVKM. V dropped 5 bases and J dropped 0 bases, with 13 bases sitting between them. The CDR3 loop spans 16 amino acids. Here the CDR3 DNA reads TGTGCCAGCAGTACGATTTCGGGTACAACTAATGAAAAACTGTTTTTT. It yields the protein CASSTISGTTNEKLFF.

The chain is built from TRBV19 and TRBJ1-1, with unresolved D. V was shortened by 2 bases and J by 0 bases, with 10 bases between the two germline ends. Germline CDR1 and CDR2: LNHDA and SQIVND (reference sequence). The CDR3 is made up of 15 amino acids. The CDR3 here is CASSIYGGMNTEAFF. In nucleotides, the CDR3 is TGTGCCAGTAGTATATACGGAGGAATGAACACTGAAGCTTTCTTT.

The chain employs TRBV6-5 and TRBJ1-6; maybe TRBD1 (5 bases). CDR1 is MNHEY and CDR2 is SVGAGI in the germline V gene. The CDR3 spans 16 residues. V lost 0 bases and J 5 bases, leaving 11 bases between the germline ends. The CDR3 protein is CASSYSGLVDNSPLHF. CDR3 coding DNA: TGTGCCAGCAGTTACTCGGGGCTAGTAGATAATTCACCCCTCCACTTT.

CDR3 protein: CASSRHFSYDQPQHF. The CDR3 DNA reads as TGTGCCAGCAGCAGACATTTCTCTTACGATCAGCCCCAGCATTTT. This chain links TRBV6-1 with TRBJ1-5; no reliable D call. V was pared by 6 bases and J by 5 bases, with 17 bases between. CDR1 is MNHNS and CDR2 is SASEGT in the germline V gene. The CDR3 length is 15 residues.

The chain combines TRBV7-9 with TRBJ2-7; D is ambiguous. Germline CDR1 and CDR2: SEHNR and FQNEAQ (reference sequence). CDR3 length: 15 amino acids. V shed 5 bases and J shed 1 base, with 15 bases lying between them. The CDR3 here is CASSQSDTLSYEQYF. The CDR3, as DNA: TGTGCCAGCAGCCAATCAGACACACTGTCCTACGAGCAGTACTTC.

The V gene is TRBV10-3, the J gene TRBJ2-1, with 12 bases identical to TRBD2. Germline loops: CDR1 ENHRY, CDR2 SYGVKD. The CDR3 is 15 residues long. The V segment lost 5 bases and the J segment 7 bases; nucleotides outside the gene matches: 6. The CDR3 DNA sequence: TGTGCCATCAGTCAATTGACTAGCGGGAGAAATGAGCAGTTCTTC. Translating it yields CAISQLTSGRNEQFF.

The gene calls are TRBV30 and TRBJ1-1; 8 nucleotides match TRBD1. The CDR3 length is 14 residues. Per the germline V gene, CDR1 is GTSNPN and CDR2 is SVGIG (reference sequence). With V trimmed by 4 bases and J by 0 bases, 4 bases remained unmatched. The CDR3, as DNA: TGTGCCTGGACCCAGGGGGCAATGAACACTGAAGCTTTCTTT. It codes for CAWTQGAMNTEAFF.

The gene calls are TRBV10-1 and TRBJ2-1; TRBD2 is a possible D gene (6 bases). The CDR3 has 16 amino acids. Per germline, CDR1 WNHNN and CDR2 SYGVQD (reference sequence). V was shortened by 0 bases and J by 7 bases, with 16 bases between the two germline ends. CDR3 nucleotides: TGCGCCAGCAGTGAGTCCAAGACTAGAAAGGGGAATGAGCAGTTCTTC. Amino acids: CASSESKTRKGNEQFF.

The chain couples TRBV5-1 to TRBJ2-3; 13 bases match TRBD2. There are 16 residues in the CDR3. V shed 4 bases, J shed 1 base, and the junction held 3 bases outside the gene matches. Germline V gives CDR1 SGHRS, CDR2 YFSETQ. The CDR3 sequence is CASSGGLAGGTDTQYF. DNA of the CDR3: TGCGCCAGCAGCGGCGGACTAGCGGGAGGCACAGATACGCAGTATTTT.

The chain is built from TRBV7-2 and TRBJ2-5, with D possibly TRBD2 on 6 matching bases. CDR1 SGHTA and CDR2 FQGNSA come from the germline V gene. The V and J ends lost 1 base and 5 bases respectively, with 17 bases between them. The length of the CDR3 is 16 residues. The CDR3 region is CASSLGTGGVRETQYF. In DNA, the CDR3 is TGTGCCAGCAGCTTAGGAACAGGAGGGGTCCGGGAGACCCAGTACTTC.

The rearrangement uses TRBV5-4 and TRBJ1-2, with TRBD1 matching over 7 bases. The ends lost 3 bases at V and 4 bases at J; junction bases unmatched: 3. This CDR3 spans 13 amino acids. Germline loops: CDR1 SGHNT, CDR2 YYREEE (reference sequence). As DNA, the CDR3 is TGTGCCAGCAGCTCGGGACAGAGCTATGGCTACACCTTC. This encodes CASSSGQSYGYTF.